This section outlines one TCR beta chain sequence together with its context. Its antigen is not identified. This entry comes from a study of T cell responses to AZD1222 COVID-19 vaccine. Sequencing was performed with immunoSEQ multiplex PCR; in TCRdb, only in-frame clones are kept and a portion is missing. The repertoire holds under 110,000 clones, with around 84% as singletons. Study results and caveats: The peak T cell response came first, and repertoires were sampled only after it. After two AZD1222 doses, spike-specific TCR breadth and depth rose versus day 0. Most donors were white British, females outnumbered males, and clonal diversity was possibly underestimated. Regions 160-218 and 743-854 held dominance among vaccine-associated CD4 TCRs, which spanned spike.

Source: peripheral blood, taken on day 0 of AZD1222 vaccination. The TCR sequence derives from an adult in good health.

CDR3 bases: TGTGCCAGCAGCCAGGCGATCGGGGGTGGTAATTCACCCCTCCACTTT. Its translation: CASSQAIGGGNSPLHF. The chain has TRBV3-1 (or the pseudogene TRBV3-2) and TRBJ1-6; a possible D gene is TRBD1 (5 bases). The V gene's germline CDR1 is LGHDT and CDR2 YNNKEL (reference sequence). This CDR3 region has 16 residues. V shed 3 bases and J shed 6 bases, with 15 bases lying between them.